This T cell receptor beta chain was captured by sequencing in a study of blood T cell repertoires in COVID-19. Study background: Some COVID-19 samples were acute and others convalescent; all came from the United States, Italy and Spain.

The method was immunoSEQ multiplex PCR; TCRdb's version includes in-frame clones alone and lacks a portion of them. The data show roughly 280,000 clones, 65% to 90% seen once. Material for sequencing was peripheral blood. This clonotype was obtained from a man aged 30 to 45 with active or convalescent COVID-19.

This CDR3 is CASSVTGDSSYNEQFF. The CDR3 region has the DNA TGTGCCAGCAGCGTAACAGGCGACAGCTCCTACAATGAGCAGTTCTTC. The gene calls are TRBV9 and TRBJ2-1, with D possibly matching TRBD1 (5 bases). The CDR3 length is 16 residues. V lost 1 base to trimming and J lost 0 bases, with 11 bases between them. Germline V gene lookup returns CDR1 SGDLS and CDR2 YYNGEE.